These T cell receptor beta chains were read from a single sample in a study of T cell changes during pregnancy in multiple sclerosis. Clones were read by immunoSEQ multiplex PCR, and TCRdb kept only the in-frame ones, dropping some. Found here are about 100,000 clones, 94% of them singletons; the top ten hold about 0.9%. The sample here was peripheral blood, taken before pregnancy. All receptors come from a female donor with multiple sclerosis, enrolled in a pregnancy study. The CDR3 runs from the conserved cysteine through the conserved F or W. The D gene is left open where the match is weak. Clone sizes are given selectively: once, few, many, or a class where the clone is expanded.

J,D,V,size,CDR3,DNA
TRBJ1-1,TRBD1,TRBV6-1,few,CASSLLTGGDTEAFF,TGTGCCAGCAGTTTATTGACAGGGGGGGACACTGAAGCTTTCTTT
TRBJ2-3,TRBD2,TRBV7-2,NA,CASTLWGGTGGTDTQYF,TGTGCCAGCACCCTGTGGGGGGGAACGGGGGGAACAGATACGCAGTATTTT
TRBJ2-7,TRBD1,TRBV7-8,NA,CASSLATGGSSYEQYF,TGTGCCAGCAGCTTGGCCACAGGGGGGAGCTCCTACGAGCAGTACTTC
TRBJ2-1,NA,TRBV11-2,NA,CASSLEGTNEQFF,TGTGCCAGCAGCTTAGAGGGCACCAATGAGCAGTTCTTC
TRBJ2-5,NA,TRBV11-2,NA,CASSLRPGRTRETQYF,TGTGCCAGCAGCTTACGCCCGGGGAGGACACGGGAGACCCAGTACTTC
TRBJ2-7,NA,TRBV7-2,NA,CASSFRDTTTYEQYF,TGTGCCAGCAGCTTCCGGGACACCACGACCTACGAGCAGTACTTC
TRBJ2-2,NA,TRBV11-3,NA,CASSPERYTGELFF,TGTGCCAGCAGCCCAGAGCGGTACACCGGGGAGCTGTTTTTT
TRBJ1-1,NA,TRBV28,NA,CASSFTFSEAFF,TGTGCCAGCAGTTTTACATTTTCTGAAGCTTTCTTT
TRBJ2-2,TRBD1,TRBV7-6,NA,CASSSALGQGDAGELFF,TGTGCCAGCAGCTCCGCCCTGGGACAGGGGGACGCCGGGGAGCTGTTTTTT
TRBJ2-1,TRBD2,TRBV11-2,NA,CASSHSSGRPSGEQFF,TGTGCCAGCAGCCACTCTAGCGGGCGCCCCTCGGGGGAGCAGTTCTTC
TRBJ2-1,TRBD2,TRBV6-5,NA,CASSYSTSLDEQFF,TGTGCCAGCAGTTACTCGACTAGCCTCGATGAGCAGTTCTTC
TRBJ2-1,NA,TRBV7-3,NA,CASTASVTSNEQFF,TGTGCCAGCACGGCGAGCGTAACGAGCAATGAGCAGTTCTTC
TRBJ1-1,NA,TRBV5-1,NA,CASSLKGDTEAFF,TGCGCCAGCAGCTTGAAGGGGGACACTGAAGCTTTCTTT